The 8 T cell receptor beta chains in this list originate from one sample, sequenced in a study of identical twins. TCRdb independently ran MiXCR on the 5' RACE reads; one entry per CDR3 protein. The profile covers about 900,000 distinct CDR3 sequences, with 12% appearing a single time and around 1.5% taken by the ten largest. The sample also formed part of further work on yellow fever vaccine responses in identical twins.

The sample was PBMCs. Source of these receptors: a woman aged 18-29 years in good health.

There are many counts of this clonotype. The chain is built from TRBV18 and TRBJ2-1; 13 bases agree with TRBD2. V dropped 0 bases and J dropped 9; count of bases not matched to a gene: 5. Germline V lookup: CDR1 KGHSH, CDR2 LQKENI. The CDR3 sequence is 16 residues long. The CDR3 here is CASSPPGLAGRGEQFF. The CDR3 region has the DNA TGTGCCAGCTCACCACCGGGACTAGCGGGACGGGGTGAGCAGTTCTTC. Full variable domain (outside the CDR3, taken from reference TRBV18 and TRBJ2-1): NAGVMQNPRHLVRRRGQEARLRCSPMKGHSHVYWYRQLPEEGLKFMVYLQKENIIDESGMPKERFSAEFPKEGPSILRIQQVVRGDSAAYFCASSPPGLAGRGEQFFGPGTRLTVL.

This clonotype showed up many times. This chain uses TRBV5-1 with TRBJ2-1; a weak D match, TRBD2 (5 bases). The V and J ends lost 0 bases and 3 bases respectively, with 13 bases between them. CDR1 and CDR2 from the germline V gene are SGHRS and YFSETQ. This CDR3 region has 16 residues. CDR3 DNA sequence: TGCGCCAGCAGCTTGGACGGGGTCGCGAGCTACAATGAGCAGTTCTTC. This encodes CASSLDGVASYNEQFF. Using reference TRBV5-1 and TRBJ2-1 for the parts outside the CDR3, the full variable domain is KAGVTQTPRYLIKTRGQQVTLSCSPISGHRSVSWYQQTPGQGLQFLFEYFSETQRNKGNFPGRFSGRQFSNSRSEMNVSTLELGDSALYLCASSLDGVASYNEQFFGPGTRLTVL.

This chain links TRBV28 with TRBJ2-7, with 7 bases lining up with TRBD2. Trimming at V came to 7 bases and at J to 3 bases, leaving 12 bases not matched to a gene. CDR3 size: 15 residues. Germline V lookup: CDR1 MDHEN, CDR2 SYDVKM. The CDR3 nucleotides are TGTGCCAGCATCCCTTGGGCTAGCGGAAACTACGAGCAGTACTTC. As protein: CASIPWASGNYEQYF.

This clonotype appeared many times. V gene TRBV10-3 combines with J gene TRBJ2-5; D is perhaps TRBD2 (6 bases). Germline CDR1 reads ENHRY; CDR2 reads SYGVKD. This CDR3 is 15 amino acids long. V dropped 2 bases and J dropped 5 bases, with 15 bases sitting between them. The CDR3 DNA sequence: TGTGCCATCAGTGAGAGGAGAGGGAGCGGGGAGACCCAGTACTTC. It specifies CAISERRGSGETQYF.

This clonotype was seen a few times. The chain has TRBV18 and TRBJ2-3; D not certain. The germline V gene encodes CDR1 KGHSH and CDR2 LQKENI. V lost 1 base, J lost 2 bases, and 7 bases lay in between. The CDR3 has 14 residues. Here the CDR3 reads CASSPRRNTDTQYF. CDR3 sequence (DNA): TGTGCCAGCTCACCACGGCGGAACACAGATACGCAGTATTTT.

This sequence joins TRBV25-1 and TRBJ2-2, with D perhaps TRBD2 (6 bases). V lost 4 bases to trimming and J lost 2 bases, with 20 bases between them. CDR1 and CDR2 (germline): MGHDK, SYGVNS. The CDR3 runs to 18 residues. The DNA of the CDR3 is TGTGCCAGCAGTGCAGATCCGTCGCTAGCGACCAACACCGGGGAGCTGTTTTTT. Its protein product is CASSADPSLATNTGELFF.

This clonotype has at least ten counts. The chain joins TRBV7-8 to TRBJ2-1, with D perhaps matching TRBD2 (5 bases). Germline V gene data show CDR1 as SGHVS and CDR2 as FQNEAQ. The V and J ends lost 5 bases and 7 bases respectively, with 9 bases between them. This CDR3 is 12 amino acids long. As DNA, the CDR3 is TGTGCCAGCAGCCACGGGGTGAATGAGCAGTTCTTC. This sequence encodes CASSHGVNEQFF. The full variable domain, completed using reference TRBV7-8 and TRBJ2-1, is GAGVSQSPRYKVAKRGQDVALRCDPISGHVSLFWYQQALGQGPEFLTYFQNEAQLDKSGLPSDRFFAERPEGSVSTLKIQRTQQEDSAVYLCASSHGVNEQFFGPGTRLTVL.

This rearrangement joins TRBV7-6 to TRBJ2-1; D gene ambiguous. Deletions cut 5 bases from V and 4 bases from J, with 12 bases between. Germline V gene sequence: CDR1 SGHVS, CDR2 FNYEAQ. This CDR3 is built from 14 residues. The CDR3 DNA sequence: TGTGCCAGCAGCCAGCTCGGGTTTTACAATGAGCAGTTCTTC. This codes for CASSQLGFYNEQFF.